Below, 28 T cell receptor beta chains from the same sample are listed, as sequenced in a study of OX40 agonist ivuxolimab in advanced cancers. Method: immunoSEQ multiplex PCR; TCRdb's copy keeps in-frame clones and lacks some. Of approximately 80,000 clones in the sample, about 93% were seen once. The sequencing here drew on CD4+ or CD8+ T cells sorted from blood, taken in a trial of the OX40 agonist ivuxolimab. The receptors here all came from an adult with an advanced solid tumor such as melanoma, head and neck, liver or kidney cancer.

The rearrangement links TRBV7-9 to TRBJ2-7; 9 nucleotides line up with TRBD2. The CDR3 is made up of 17 amino acids. The germline V gene encodes CDR1 SEHNR and CDR2 FQNEAQ (reference sequence). J gave up 1 base and V 1 base, and 8 bases lay outside the gene matches. The CDR3 sequence: CASSLGLASGISYEQYF. CDR3 coding DNA: TGTGCCAGCAGCTTAGGATTGGCTAGCGGGATTTCCTACGAGCAGTACTTC. Filled out from reference TRBV7-9 and TRBJ2-7, the complete variable domain reads DTGVSQNPRHKITKRGQNVTFRCDPISEHNRLYWYRQTLGQGPEFLTYFQNEAQLEKSRLLSDRFSAERPKGSFSTLEIQRTEQGDSAMYLCASSLGLASGISYEQYFGPGTRLTVT.

V is TRBV19 and J is TRBJ2-1; D remains ambiguous. V was clipped by 6 bases and J by 12 bases, with 15 bases between them. CDR1 and CDR2 (germline): LNHDA, SQIVND (reference sequence). CDR3 size: 12 residues. The CDR3 sequence: CASSPTWARQFF. In nucleotides, the CDR3 is TGTGCCAGTAGCCCTACATGGGCTCGGCAGTTCTTC.

The chain employs TRBV15 and TRBJ2-2; no definite D call. Germline V CDR1 and CDR2: LNHNV, YYDKDF (reference sequence). The CDR3 covers 18 residues. V lost 0 bases to trimming and J lost 2 bases, with 16 bases between them. For the CDR3, the DNA is TGTGCCACCAGCAGAGATGCGCCAGCATCTATAAACACCGGGGAGCTGTTTTTT. This codes for CATSRDAPASINTGELFF.

The chain recombines TRBV19 with TRBJ2-1; 8 positions match TRBD2. Per germline, CDR1 LNHDA and CDR2 SQIVND (reference sequence). The CDR3 is 15 amino acids. Trimming took 0 bases from V and 4 from J; bases not matched to a gene: 2. DNA for the CDR3: TGTGCCAGTAGTATAGAGCGGGGGGTTTACAATGAGCAGTTCTTC. It codes for CASSIERGVYNEQFF.

This clone was counted once. The CDR3 is CASSWDTPNTGELFF. In DNA form, the CDR3 reads TGTGCCAGCAGCTGGGACACCCCGAACACCGGGGAGCTGTTTTTT. This sequence joins TRBV2 and TRBJ2-2, with D maybe TRBD1 (6 bases). The length of the CDR3 is 15 residues. Trimming shortened V by 6 bases and J by 0 bases, and 11 bases separated the two germline ends. CDR1 SNHLY and CDR2 FYNNEI come from the germline V gene.

This clone was observed a handful of times. CDR3 bases: TGTGCCAGCAGAAGGGACCTCCAGGACGAGCAGTACTTC. Translating it yields CASRRDLQDEQYF. This rearrangement joins TRBV7-9 to TRBJ2-7; either TRBD1 or TRBD2 may supply D (5 bases each). The V gene's germline CDR1 is SEHNR and CDR2 FQNEAQ (reference sequence). The CDR3 runs 13 residues. Trimming cost V 6 bases and J 5 bases, with 14 bases left between them.

V usage is TRBV4-1 and J usage is TRBJ2-7, with D perhaps TRBD2 (5 bases). The V end lost 1 base, the J end lost 3 bases, and 16 bases lay between the germline ends. Germline-derived CDR1 and CDR2 are MGHRA and YSYEKL. CDR3 length equals 16 residues. CDR3 residues: CASSQGESGFSYEQYF. The CDR3 DNA is TGCGCCAGCAGCCAAGGGGAGTCGGGGTTTAGCTACGAGCAGTACTTC.

The CDR3 nucleotides are TGTGCCAGTCAGTTCGGCAATCAGCCCCAGCATTTT. It is translated as CASQFGNQPQHF. The chain employs TRBV19 and TRBJ1-5, with D unresolved. V was shortened by 8 bases and J by 2 bases, with 7 bases between the two germline ends. From germline, CDR1 is LNHDA and CDR2 SQIVND (reference sequence). The CDR3 spans 12 residues.

The V call is TRBV7-2, the J call TRBJ2-6, with D hard to call. V was cut by 0 bases and J by 4 bases, with 7 bases left in between. The length of the CDR3 is 15 residues. In germline, CDR1 is SGHTA, CDR2 FQGNSA. CDR3 region: CASSLAVGGANVLTF. CDR3 sequence (DNA): TGTGCCAGCAGCTTAGCGGTTGGGGGGGCCAACGTCCTGACTTTC.

This chain links TRBV18 with TRBJ2-3; TRBD2 agrees at 11 bases. Losses at the gene ends were 2 bases for V and 3 bases for J; bases not matched to a gene: 4. This CDR3 has 16 amino acids. The germline V gene has CDR1 KGHSH and CDR2 LQKENI. CDR3 amino acids: CASSPGTSGETDTQYF. The CDR3 nucleotides read TGTGCCAGCTCACCAGGGACTAGCGGAGAAACAGATACGCAGTATTTT.

The chain has TRBV5-1 and TRBJ2-7; unclear D gene. Germline loops: CDR1 SGHRS, CDR2 YFSETQ. The CDR3 sequence is 14 residues long. With 2 bases removed from V and 6 bases from J, the gap between germline ends came to 15 bases. The CDR3 DNA sequence: TGCGCCAGCAGCTTTGGCGGATCCTGGTCCGAGCAGTACTTC. It translates to CASSFGGSWSEQYF.

The rearrangement uses TRBV5-4 and TRBJ2-7; a weak D match, TRBD1 (5 bases). This CDR3 spans 14 amino acids. Germline V CDR1 and CDR2: SGHNT, YYREEE (reference sequence). V lost 4 bases and J lost 7, with 18 bases in between. This CDR3 is CASSPDQGPREQYF. CDR3 DNA: TGTGCCAGCAGCCCCGATCAGGGCCCTCGGGAGCAGTACTTC.

CDR3 loop: CASSFGFGTGNSPLHF. The DNA for the CDR3 is TGTGCCAGCAGTTTCGGCTTTGGGACAGGGAATTCACCCCTCCACTTT. The genes are TRBV6-5 and TRBJ1-6; 9 bases fit TRBD1. Germline-derived CDR1 and CDR2 are MNHEY and SVGAGI. The CDR3 has 16 amino acids. With 4 bases clipped from V and 7 bases from J, the junction kept 8 bases outside the gene matches.

The chain has TRBV9 and TRBJ2-2; 11 positions agree with TRBD2. V shed 0 bases, J shed 4 bases, and the junction held 2 bases outside the gene matches. CDR1 and CDR2 from the germline V gene are SGDLS and YYNGEE. This CDR3 has 16 amino acids. CDR3: CASSVGSGGATGELFF. As DNA, the CDR3 is TGTGCCAGCAGCGTAGGTAGCGGGGGGGCCACCGGGGAGCTGTTTTTT.

This chain uses TRBV28 with TRBJ1-4; tentatively, D is TRBD1 (6 bases). Looked up from germline, CDR1 is MDHEN and CDR2 is SYDVKM. The CDR3 covers 14 residues. V was shortened by 7 bases and J by 7 bases, with 16 bases between the two germline ends. The CDR3: CASIPTGRGEKLFF. CDR3 nucleotide sequence: TGTGCCAGCATCCCCACAGGGAGGGGTGAAAAACTGTTTTTT.

The rearrangement joins TRBV7-2 to TRBJ2-7; 9 positions match TRBD1. The V gene end was trimmed by 0 bases and the J gene end by 7 bases; junction bases not matched to a gene: 4. Germline V gene data show CDR1 as SGHTA and CDR2 as FQGNSA. This CDR3 is built from 14 residues. The CDR3 DNA sequence: TGTGCCAGCAGCTTAGCTACCGGGACAGGGGAGCAGTACTTC. Its protein product is CASSLATGTGEQYF.

The chain carries TRBV11-3 and TRBJ2-2; no reliable D call. The V end was cut by 5 bases, the J end by 3 bases, with 4 bases between. The CDR3 runs to 12 residues. CDR1 SGHNT and CDR2 YENEEA come from the germline V gene. The CDR3 sequence: CASSTDTGELFF. CDR3 coding DNA: TGTGCCAGCAGCACGGACACCGGGGAGCTGTTTTTT.

This clone was recorded a few times. V and J are TRBV29-1 and TRBJ1-4; D is perhaps TRBD1 (5 bases). Between the trimmed V and J ends, which lost 6 bases and 5 bases, there was a span of 10 bases. Per germline, CDR1 SQVTM and CDR2 ANQGSEA. The CDR3 extends over 12 amino acids. In DNA, the CDR3 is TGCAGCGTCGGGGGGGGGAATGAAAAACTGTTTTTT. As protein: CSVGGGNEKLFF.

The rearrangement uses TRBV5-8 and TRBJ1-1, with D uncertain. CDR1 and CDR2 (germline): SGHTS, YDEGEE. The CDR3 sequence is 15 residues long. V lost 0 bases, J lost 0 bases, and 9 bases lay in between. In nucleotides, the CDR3 is TGTGCCAGCAGCTTGGGGCGGCGCATGAACACTGAAGCTTTCTTT. This encodes CASSLGRRMNTEAFF.

CDR3 amino acids: CASSPEQGLTEAFF. CDR3 in DNA: TGTGCCAGCTCACCAGAACAGGGGTTAACTGAAGCTTTCTTT. The chain uses TRBV18 and TRBJ1-1, with 7 nucleotides matching TRBD1. The J segment lost 5 bases and the V segment lost 2 bases, leaving 5 bases of the junction unmatched. The CDR3 spans 14 residues. Germline CDR1 and CDR2: KGHSH and LQKENI.

This chain uses TRBV7-2 with TRBJ2-3; D is unclear. V lost 11 bases, J lost 5 bases, and 5 bases lay in between. The CDR3 has 9 amino acids. Germline-derived CDR1 and CDR2 are SGHTA and FQGNSA. In DNA, the CDR3 is TGTGCCGTCGGAGATACGCAGTATTTT. Amino acids: CAVGDTQYF.

The CDR3 loop is CASSLGTAPHEQYF. CDR3 sequence (DNA): TGTGCCAGCAGCTTGGGGACAGCCCCCCACGAGCAGTACTTC. The genes are TRBV7-2 and TRBJ2-7; 7 positions match TRBD1. Germline-derived CDR1 and CDR2 are SGHTA and FQGNSA. The length of the CDR3 is 14 residues. V shed 3 bases, J shed 5 bases, and the junction held 7 bases outside the gene matches.

The V and J genes are TRBV11-1 and TRBJ2-3; either TRBD1 or TRBD2 may supply D (5 bases each). Looked up from germline, CDR1 is SGHAT and CDR2 is FQDESV (reference sequence). The CDR3 runs 15 residues. Trimming cost V 3 bases and J 2 bases, with 12 bases left between them. In DNA form, the CDR3 reads TGTGCCAGCAGCTTGGACGGGGCTTACACAGATACGCAGTATTTT. Translation: CASSLDGAYTDTQYF.

The chain uses TRBV7-9 and TRBJ2-5; D might be TRBD1 (6 bases). The CDR3 spans 14 residues. V was clipped by 5 bases and J by 0 bases, with 10 bases between them. Germline values: CDR1 SEHNR, CDR2 FQNEAQ (reference sequence). The DNA for the CDR3 is TGTGCCAGCAGCCCTTACAGGGACCAAGAGACCCAGTACTTC. Its translation: CASSPYRDQETQYF. Supplemented by reference TRBV7-9 and TRBJ2-5, the full variable domain reads DTGVSQNPRHKITKRGQNVTFRCDPISEHNRLYWYRQTLGQGPEFLTYFQNEAQLEKSRLLSDRFSAERPKGSFSTLEIQRTEQGDSAMYLCASSPYRDQETQYFGPGTRLLVL.

This rearrangement joins TRBV2 to TRBJ2-1; 7 nucleotides align to TRBD2. The CDR3 extends over 13 amino acids. Germline assignment: CDR1 SNHLY and CDR2 FYNNEI. V shed 0 bases, J shed 9 bases, and the junction held 2 bases outside the gene matches. Here the CDR3 reads CASSEARTSEQFF. The CDR3 DNA is TGTGCCAGCAGTGAAGCGAGGACTAGTGAGCAGTTCTTC.

This rearrangement joins TRBV5-4 to TRBJ2-7; TRBD2 agrees at 10 bases. The V gene's germline CDR1 is SGHNT and CDR2 YYREEE (reference sequence). This CDR3 has 15 residues. V was pared by 4 bases and J by 4 bases, with 8 bases of the junction left unmatched. The CDR3 reads CASSLQRGGVYEQYF. The DNA of the CDR3 is TGTGCCAGCAGCCTACAGCGGGGGGGCGTTTACGAGCAGTACTTC.

Notes on this clone: At one of its ends the junction is not consistent with the germline gene, which may arise from a read error. V usage is TRBV12-5 and J usage is TRBJ2-3; 10 bases fit TRBD1. Germline CDR1 and CDR2: LGHNT and FRNRAP. CDR3 length: 15 residues. CDR3 sequence: CASGLGTGAADTQYF. CDR3 DNA: TGTGCTAGTGGCTTGGGGACAGGGGCCGCAGATACGCAGTATTTT. Full variable domain (outside the CDR3, taken from reference TRBV12-5 and TRBJ2-3): DARVTQTPRHKVTEMGQEVTMRCQPILGHNTVFWYRQTMMQGLELLAYFRNRAPLDDSGMPKDRFSAEMPDATLATLKIQPSEPRDSAVYFCASGLGTGAADTQYFGPGTRLTVL.

This sequence joins TRBV6-5 and TRBJ2-2; D might be TRBD1 (5 bases). V was pared by 4 bases and J by 2 bases, with 11 bases between. Germline-derived CDR1 and CDR2 are MNHEY and SVGAGI. This CDR3 is 15 amino acids long. CDR3 residues: CASSSGQVNTGELFF. Written as DNA, the CDR3 is TGTGCCAGCAGTTCAGGGCAGGTTAACACCGGGGAGCTGTTTTTT.